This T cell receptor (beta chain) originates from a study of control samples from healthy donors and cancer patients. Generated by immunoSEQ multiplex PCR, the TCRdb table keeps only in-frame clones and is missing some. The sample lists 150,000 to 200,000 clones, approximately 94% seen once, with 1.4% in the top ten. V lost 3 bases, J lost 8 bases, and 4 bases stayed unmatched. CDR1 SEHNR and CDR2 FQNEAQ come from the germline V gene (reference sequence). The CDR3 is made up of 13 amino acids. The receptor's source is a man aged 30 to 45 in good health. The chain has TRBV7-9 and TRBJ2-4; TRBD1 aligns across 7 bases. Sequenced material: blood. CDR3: CASSFSTGYIQYF. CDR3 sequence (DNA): TGTGCCAGCAGCTTCTCGACAGGGTACATTCAGTACTTC.